This TCR beta chain was profiled in a study of T cell changes during pregnancy in multiple sclerosis. The CDR3 has 14 amino acids. The V gene's germline CDR1 is WNHNN and CDR2 SYGVQD (reference sequence). Losses at the gene ends were 5 bases for V and 3 bases for J; bases not matched to a gene: 4. Sequencing was performed with immunoSEQ multiplex PCR; in TCRdb, only in-frame clones are kept and a portion is missing. The repertoire holds about 67,000 clones, with approximately 90% as singletons. The chain combines TRBV10-1 with TRBJ2-1, with 7 bases fitting TRBD2. The sample here was peripheral blood, taken after pregnancy. The origin of this receptor is a female donor with multiple sclerosis, enrolled in a pregnancy study. The CDR3 spells CASSRIAGYNEQFF. In DNA, the CDR3 is TGCGCCAGCAGTAGGATAGCGGGCTACAATGAGCAGTTCTTC.